There are a few counts of the clone carrying this TCR beta chain. Its antigen is still unknown. V was pared by 6 bases and J by 1 base, with 18 bases between. The CDR3 length is 16 residues. The data were obtained in a study of blood T cells in healthy people across ages. Sample-barcoded 5' priming and a J-beta primer mix drove a second PCR of roughly 6 to 12 cycles. One entry per CDR3 protein, called by TCRdb with MiXCR from the 5' RACE reads. The profile covers roughly 550,000 distinct CDR3 sequences, with less than 25% appearing a single time and roughly 9% taken by the ten largest. General study points: Higher diversity, along with more naive CD4+ cells, distinguished long-lived donors from aged donors. The donors' CMV status was not determined, possibly confounding changes in expanded clonotypes.

Separately, the same data were catalogued under a study of T cells of mothers and their children. That source notes: Sequencing got over 10 million TCR beta CDR3 reads from each mother and several million from each child.

Specimen: blood. The TCR originated in a boy between 10 and 17 years old in good health. This rearrangement joins TRBV12-3 or TRBV12-4 to TRBJ2-5; TRBD1 is a possible D gene (5 bases). CDR3 nucleotide sequence: TGTGCCAGCAGCCTCAGGGTTTGGGGCTCCCAAGAGACCCAGTACTTC. Translating gives CASSLRVWGSQETQYF.